One sample yielded the 27 T cell receptor beta chains listed below, sequenced in a study of vaccination effects on CD4 cells after COVID-19. No antigen has been assigned to these receptors. Sequencing was performed with immunoSEQ multiplex PCR; in TCRdb, only in-frame clones are kept and a portion is missing. The sample yields 23,000 or so clones, around 74% seen once. Before sequencing, viral peptide pools were used by the ViraFEST assay to expand antigen-specific CD4+ T cells. The culture ran for approximately 11 days before CD4+ T cells were isolated. Nucleocapsid antibodies were negative in the vaccine recipients, who had never had SARS-CoV-2 infection. Specimen: CD4+ T cells from PBMCs cultured with SARS-CoV-2 spike peptides, collected before COVID-19 vaccination. These receptors were taken from a human donor who received a COVID-19 vaccine.

The CDR3 nucleotides are TGCGCCAGCAGCTTCGGGACTAGCCGAGCCTACGAGCAGTACTTC. Its protein product is CASSFGTSRAYEQYF. The V and J genes are TRBV5-1 and TRBJ2-7; TRBD2 agrees at 9 bases. V lost 2 bases and J lost 2; bases outside the gene matches: 5. Germline V gene data show CDR1 as SGHRS and CDR2 as YFSETQ. The CDR3 totals 15 residues.

The chain couples TRBV27 to TRBJ1-6; maybe TRBD1 (5 bases). Trimming took off 4 bases at V and 7 bases at J, with 14 bases between the two ends. The V gene's germline CDR1 is MNHEY and CDR2 SMNVEV (reference sequence). The CDR3 covers 15 residues. The CDR3 sequence: CASSSADTGNSPLHF. Here the CDR3 DNA reads TGTGCCAGCAGTTCGGCGGACACGGGGAATTCACCCCTCCACTTT.

The chain recombines TRBV9 with TRBJ1-1; TRBD1 agrees at 10 bases. V lost 0 bases and J lost 11; bases outside the gene matches: 4. The CDR3 extends over 13 amino acids. Germline loops: CDR1 SGDLS, CDR2 YYNGEE. CDR3 nucleotides: TGTGCCAGCAGCGTAGGGGACAGGGGTACGGCTTTCTTT. This codes for CASSVGDRGTAFF.

The rearrangement uses TRBV28 and TRBJ1-2; a possible D gene is TRBD1 (5 bases). Germline loops: CDR1 MDHEN, CDR2 SYDVKM. This CDR3 comprises 12 residues. V was trimmed by 8 bases and J by 4 bases, leaving 11 bases between them. The CDR3 DNA reads as TGTGCCAGCGTGGGGACTTTCTATGGCTACACCTTC. Protein product: CASVGTFYGYTF.

The chain recombines TRBV29-1 with TRBJ2-1, with D possibly matching TRBD2 (5 bases). Germline V gene lookup returns CDR1 SQVTM and CDR2 ANQGSEA. The CDR3 runs 14 residues. Trimming removed 3 bases at V and 3 bases at J, with 12 bases between. The chain's CDR3 is CSVEDSRLYNEQFF. CDR3 nucleotide sequence: TGCAGCGTTGAGGACTCTCGCCTCTACAATGAGCAGTTCTTC.

DNA for the CDR3: TGTGCCTGGGACAAGGTTTTGAGCTACGAGCAGTACTTC. Its protein is CAWDKVLSYEQYF. The genes are TRBV30 and TRBJ2-7; D unclear. V lost 5 bases and J lost 3, with 14 bases in between. The germline gives CDR1 GTSNPN, CDR2 SVGIG (reference sequence). The CDR3 is 13 residues long.

This clone has a single count. This chain joins TRBV5-4 and TRBJ2-5, with D possibly matching TRBD2 (7 bases). The CDR3 totals 14 residues. V was clipped by 1 base and J by 3 bases, with 10 bases between them. CDR1 and CDR2 (germline): SGHNT, YYREEE (reference sequence). The CDR3 DNA is TGTGCCAGCAGCTTGCCGGGGGGCGAAGAGACCCAGTACTTC. It codes for CASSLPGGEETQYF. Together with reference TRBV5-4 and TRBJ2-5, the CDR3 gives the full variable domain: ETGVTQSPTHLIKTRGQQVTLRCSSQSGHNTVSWYQQALGQGPQFIFQYYREEENGRGNFPPRFSGLQFPNYSSELNVNALELDDSALYLCASSLPGGEETQYFGPGTRLLVL.

The V gene is TRBV6-1, the J gene TRBJ2-3, with 7 nucleotides matching TRBD1. V was clipped by 2 bases and J by 4 bases; unmatched bases: 6. The germline CDR1 and CDR2 sequences are MNHNS and SASEGT. The length of the CDR3 is 15 residues. This chain's CDR3 is CASSERQGRSDTQYF. CDR3 DNA: TGTGCCAGCAGTGAAAGACAGGGACGGTCAGATACGCAGTATTTT.

This chain links TRBV5-1 with TRBJ2-5; TRBD2 matches at 10 bases. Losses at the gene ends were 4 bases for V and 5 bases for J; bases not matched to a gene: 11. CDR1 and CDR2 from the germline V gene are SGHRS and YFSETQ. The CDR3 is made up of 16 amino acids. CDR3 amino acids: CASSRETSGVGETQYF. CDR3 DNA sequence: TGCGCCAGCAGCCGGGAAACTAGCGGGGTAGGGGAGACCCAGTACTTC.

The table lists this clone with a count of one. The chain links TRBV20-1 to TRBJ2-2; D remains ambiguous. Trimming pared 3 bases from V and 5 bases from J, leaving 16 bases between. Germline loops: CDR1 DFQATT, CDR2 SNEGSKA (reference sequence). The length of the CDR3 is 15 residues. CDR3 coding DNA: TGCAGTGCTAGTCTTAGTCCGAGTACGACCGGGGAGCTGTTTTTT. Protein sequence: CSASLSPSTTGELFF.

The chain has TRBV14 and TRBJ2-6; no firm D call. V was cut by 1 base and J by 2 bases, with 6 bases left in between. CDR3 size: 15 residues. Germline CDR1 reads SGHDN; CDR2 reads FVKESK. Here the CDR3 reads CASSQVLAGANVLTF. For the CDR3, the DNA is TGTGCCAGCAGCCAAGTATTGGCTGGGGCCAACGTCCTGACTTTC.

The rearrangement joins TRBV6-1 to TRBJ1-2; no reliable D call. With 1 base removed from V and 4 bases from J, the gap between germline ends came to 1 base. Germline V gene lookup returns CDR1 MNHNS and CDR2 SASEGT. The CDR3 sequence is 11 residues long. The CDR3 nucleotides read TGTGCCAGCAGTGAAGGCTATGGCTACACCTTC. It yields the protein CASSEGYGYTF.

This chain connects TRBV19 to TRBJ2-7, with 8 nucleotides matching TRBD2. Germline CDR1 and CDR2: LNHDA and SQIVND (reference sequence). V lost 6 bases, J lost 2 bases, and 6 bases stayed unmatched. There are 14 residues in the CDR3. DNA of the CDR3: TGTGCCAGTAGCCCACCCGGGGGGGCCTACGAGCAGTACTTC. This codes for CASSPPGGAYEQYF. The full variable domain, with the rest looked up from reference TRBV19 and TRBJ2-7, is DGGITQSPKYLFRKEGQNVTLSCEQNLNHDAMYWYRQDPGQGLRLIYYSQIVNDFQKGDIAEGYSVSREKKESFPLTVTSAQKNPTAFYLCASSPPGGAYEQYFGPGTRLTVT.

This clone appeared a few times. The chain carries TRBV11-2 and TRBJ1-2; D gene uncertain. In germline, CDR1 is SGHAT, CDR2 FQNNGV. This CDR3 has 13 residues. Trimming left V 1 base short and J 4 bases short, with 7 bases between. CDR3 in amino acids: CASSLGLFYGYTF. In DNA form, the CDR3 reads TGTGCCAGCAGCTTAGGACTCTTCTATGGCTACACCTTC.

The chain links TRBV2 to TRBJ2-1, with TRBD1 as a possible D gene (6 bases). V was shortened by 7 bases and J by 4 bases, with 14 bases between the two germline ends. Germline V CDR1 and CDR2: SNHLY, FYNNEI. The CDR3 loop spans 14 amino acids. As DNA, the CDR3 is TGTGCCAGCAAGGCAGGGGAGTTGTACAATGAGCAGTTCTTC. Its translation: CASKAGELYNEQFF.

The chain is built from TRBV5-1 and TRBJ2-3, with 7 positions matching TRBD2. After removal of 3 bases from V and 0 bases from J, the junction contained 4 bases not matched to a gene. Germline CDR1 SGHRS, CDR2 YFSETQ. This CDR3 has 15 amino acids. Written as DNA, the CDR3 is TGCGCCAGCAGCTCAGGACTAGGGAGCACAGATACGCAGTATTTT. This gives the protein CASSSGLGSTDTQYF.

The chain couples TRBV29-1 to TRBJ1-2; D gene uncertain. This CDR3 region has 14 residues. Germline lookup yields CDR1 SQVTM and CDR2 ANQGSEA. V lost 4 bases and J 4 bases, leaving 16 bases between the germline ends. Written as DNA, the CDR3 is TGCAGCGTTGTACAGCCTGGCAGGACCTATGGCTACACCTTC. It codes for CSVVQPGRTYGYTF.

The chain links TRBV9 to TRBJ2-5; TRBD1 agrees at 8 bases. The CDR3 consists of 17 residues. V was clipped by 0 bases and J by 3 bases; unmatched bases: 10. Germline CDR1 and CDR2: SGDLS and YYNGEE. CDR3 sequence: CASSVDRGEDGEETQYF. The DNA for the CDR3 is TGTGCCAGCAGCGTAGACAGGGGGGAGGACGGGGAAGAGACCCAGTACTTC.

This chain uses TRBV29-1 with TRBJ1-3; D uncertain. The V gene lost 2 bases and the J gene lost 7 bases, with 9 bases spanning the gap. This CDR3 contains 12 residues. CDR1 is SQVTM and CDR2 is ANQGSEA in the germline V gene. CDR3 DNA sequence: TGCAGCGTTGAACTGAGGCGCAACACCATATATTTT. This gives the protein CSVELRRNTIYF.

The chain couples TRBV19 to TRBJ2-3, with 9 bases that match TRBD2. Germline values: CDR1 LNHDA, CDR2 SQIVND (reference sequence). Unmatched junction bases numbered 9, after V lost 2 bases and J lost 3 bases. There are 17 residues in the CDR3. In DNA, the CDR3 is TGTGCCAGTAGTATATTCTCGCGGCTAGCGGGGACAGATACGCAGTATTTT. It codes for CASSIFSRLAGTDTQYF.

The genes are TRBV4-1 and TRBJ1-2; no clear D gene. With 2 bases removed from V and 0 bases from J, the gap between germline ends came to 10 bases. The CDR3 has 15 amino acids. Germline CDR1 is MGHRA and CDR2 is YSYEKL. The CDR3: CASSQPVNANYGYTF. CDR3 nucleotide sequence: TGCGCCAGCAGCCAACCAGTCAATGCTAACTATGGCTACACCTTC.

The rearrangement links TRBV12-3 or TRBV12-4 to TRBJ1-5; 9 positions agree with TRBD1. The CDR3 runs 13 residues. V lost 7 bases, J lost 6 bases, and 4 bases stayed unmatched. The DNA for the CDR3 is TGTGCCAGCACCTCGACAGGGGGTCAGCCCCAGCATTTT. This sequence encodes CASTSTGGQPQHF.

CDR3 protein: CASSRSDSSGELFF. The CDR3, as DNA: TGCGCCAGCAGTCGGTCGGACTCCAGCGGGGAGCTGTTTTTT. The V call is TRBV23-1, the J call TRBJ2-2, with D maybe TRBD2 (5 bases). TRBV23-1 is designated an ORF whose function remains uncertain. V was trimmed by 4 bases and J by 7 bases, leaving 13 bases between them. This CDR3 is 14 amino acids long.

This clone was observed a few times. This chain joins TRBV18 and TRBJ1-2; TRBD1 might be the D (5 bases). In germline, CDR1 is KGHSH, CDR2 LQKENI. This CDR3 comprises 13 residues. V lost 6 bases to trimming and J lost 3 bases, with 11 bases between them. Here the CDR3 DNA reads TGTGCCAGCTCCCCGGGACCTGACTATGGCTACACCTTC. Translation: CASSPGPDYGYTF.

This clone appeared a single time. The chain is built from TRBV6-5 and TRBJ1-3, with D perhaps TRBD1 (5 bases). V lost 0 bases, J lost 4 bases, and 10 bases lay in between. The CDR3 covers 15 residues. CDR1 is MNHEY and CDR2 is SVGAGI in the germline V gene. The CDR3 loop reads CASSYSWGDGNTIYF. CDR3 DNA: TGTGCCAGCAGTTACTCGTGGGGGGACGGAAACACCATATATTTT.

The CDR3 bases are TGTGCCAGCAGCTTATTTCTGACAGGGCGGTCAAGCGAGCAGTACTTC. This translates into CASSLFLTGRSSEQYF. The chain has TRBV7-9 and TRBJ2-7; the match to TRBD1 covers 7 bases. This CDR3 has 16 amino acids. V lost 2 bases, J lost 6 bases, and 13 bases stayed unmatched. Germline assignment: CDR1 SEHNR and CDR2 FQNEAQ (reference sequence). Based on the CDR3 plus reference TRBV7-9 and TRBJ2-7, the full variable domain is DTGVSQNPRHKITKRGQNVTFRCDPISEHNRLYWYRQTLGQGPEFLTYFQNEAQLEKSRLLSDRFSAERPKGSFSTLEIQRTEQGDSAMYLCASSLFLTGRSSEQYFGPGTRLTVT.

V gene TRBV4-1 combines with J gene TRBJ2-2; the D call may be TRBD1 or TRBD2 (5 bases each). The CDR3 length is 16 residues. The V and J ends lost 6 bases and 2 bases respectively, with 16 bases between them. CDR1 is MGHRA, CDR2 YSYEKL, per germline. CDR3 sequence reads: CASRTHRDPNTGELFF. Written as DNA, the CDR3 is TGCGCCAGCAGAACCCACCGGGACCCTAACACCGGGGAGCTGTTTTTT.